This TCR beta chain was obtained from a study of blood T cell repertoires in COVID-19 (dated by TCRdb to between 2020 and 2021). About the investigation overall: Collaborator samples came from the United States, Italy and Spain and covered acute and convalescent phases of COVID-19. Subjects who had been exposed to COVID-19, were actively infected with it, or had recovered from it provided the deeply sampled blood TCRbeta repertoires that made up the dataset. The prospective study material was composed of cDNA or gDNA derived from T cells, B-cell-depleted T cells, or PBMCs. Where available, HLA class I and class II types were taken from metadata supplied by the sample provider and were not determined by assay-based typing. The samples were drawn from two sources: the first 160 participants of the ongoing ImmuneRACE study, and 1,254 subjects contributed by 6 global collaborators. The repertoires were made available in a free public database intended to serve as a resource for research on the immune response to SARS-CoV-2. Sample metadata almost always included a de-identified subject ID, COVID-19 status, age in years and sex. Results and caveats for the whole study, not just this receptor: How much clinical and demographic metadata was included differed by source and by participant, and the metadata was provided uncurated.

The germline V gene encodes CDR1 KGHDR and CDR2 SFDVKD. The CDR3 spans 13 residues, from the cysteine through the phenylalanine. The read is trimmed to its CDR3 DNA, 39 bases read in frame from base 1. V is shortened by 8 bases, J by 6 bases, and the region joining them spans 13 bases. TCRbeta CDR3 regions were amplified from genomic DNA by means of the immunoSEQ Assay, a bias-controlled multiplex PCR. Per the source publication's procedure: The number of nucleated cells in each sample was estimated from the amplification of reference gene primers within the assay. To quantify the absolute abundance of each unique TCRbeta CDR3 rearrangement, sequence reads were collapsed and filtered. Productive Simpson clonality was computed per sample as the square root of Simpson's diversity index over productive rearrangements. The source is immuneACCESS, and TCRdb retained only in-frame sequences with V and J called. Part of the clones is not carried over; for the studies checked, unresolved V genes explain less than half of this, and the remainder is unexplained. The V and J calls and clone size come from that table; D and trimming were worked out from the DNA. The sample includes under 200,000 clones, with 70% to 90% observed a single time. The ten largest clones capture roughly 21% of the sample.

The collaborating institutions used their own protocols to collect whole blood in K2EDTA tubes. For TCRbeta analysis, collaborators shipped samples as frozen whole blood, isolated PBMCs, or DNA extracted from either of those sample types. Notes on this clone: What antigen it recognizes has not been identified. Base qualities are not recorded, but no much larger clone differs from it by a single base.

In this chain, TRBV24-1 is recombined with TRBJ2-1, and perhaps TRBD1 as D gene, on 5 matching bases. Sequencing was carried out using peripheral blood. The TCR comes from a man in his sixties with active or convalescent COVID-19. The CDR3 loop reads CATMGRASNEQFF. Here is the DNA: TGTGCCACCATGGGCAGGGCGTCCAATGAGCAGTTCTTC.